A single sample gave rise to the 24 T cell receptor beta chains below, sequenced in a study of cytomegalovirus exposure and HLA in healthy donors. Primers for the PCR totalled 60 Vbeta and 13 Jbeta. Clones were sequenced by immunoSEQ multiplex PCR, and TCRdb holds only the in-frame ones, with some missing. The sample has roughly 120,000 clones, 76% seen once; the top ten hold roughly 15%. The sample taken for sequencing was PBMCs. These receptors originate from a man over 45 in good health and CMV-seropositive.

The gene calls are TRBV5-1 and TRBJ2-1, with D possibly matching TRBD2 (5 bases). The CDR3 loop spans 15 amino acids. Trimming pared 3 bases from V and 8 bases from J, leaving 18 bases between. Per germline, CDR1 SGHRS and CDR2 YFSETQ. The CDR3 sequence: CASSSSQLGSDEQFF. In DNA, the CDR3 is TGCGCCAGCAGCTCCTCACAACTAGGTTCGGATGAGCAGTTCTTC.

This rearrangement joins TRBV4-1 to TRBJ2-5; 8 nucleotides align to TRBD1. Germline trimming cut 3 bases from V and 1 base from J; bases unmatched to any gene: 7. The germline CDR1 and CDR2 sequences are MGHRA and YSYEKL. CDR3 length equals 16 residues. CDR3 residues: CASSHTITGGQETQYF. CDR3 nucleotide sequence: TGCGCCAGCAGCCACACGATAACAGGGGGCCAAGAGACCCAGTACTTC.

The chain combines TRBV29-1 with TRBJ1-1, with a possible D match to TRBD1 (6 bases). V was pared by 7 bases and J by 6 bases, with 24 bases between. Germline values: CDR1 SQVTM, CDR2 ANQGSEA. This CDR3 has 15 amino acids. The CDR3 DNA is TGCAGCGGTCGTATCGGGACATGGCGCAACGCTGAAGCTTTCTTT. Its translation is CSGRIGTWRNAEAFF.

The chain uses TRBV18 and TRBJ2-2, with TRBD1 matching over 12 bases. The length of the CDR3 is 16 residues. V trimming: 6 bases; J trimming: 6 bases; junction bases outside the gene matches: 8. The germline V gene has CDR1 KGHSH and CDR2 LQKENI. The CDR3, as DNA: TGTGCCAGCTCCCCGGGACAGGGGGCGATGGCCGGGGAGCTGTTTTTT. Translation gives CASSPGQGAMAGELFF.

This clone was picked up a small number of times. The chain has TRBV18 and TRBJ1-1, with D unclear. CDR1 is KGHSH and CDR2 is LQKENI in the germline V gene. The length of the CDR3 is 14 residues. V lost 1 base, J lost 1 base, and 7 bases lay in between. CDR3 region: CASSPLTRNTEAFF. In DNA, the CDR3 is TGTGCCAGCTCACCACTCACACGGAACACTGAAGCTTTCTTT.

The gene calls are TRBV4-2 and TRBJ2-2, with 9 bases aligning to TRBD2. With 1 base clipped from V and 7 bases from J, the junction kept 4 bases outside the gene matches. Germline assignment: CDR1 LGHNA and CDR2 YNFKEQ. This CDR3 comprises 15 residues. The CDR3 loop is CASSQASGAGGELFF. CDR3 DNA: TGTGCCAGCAGCCAAGCTAGCGGGGCTGGCGGGGAGCTGTTTTTT.

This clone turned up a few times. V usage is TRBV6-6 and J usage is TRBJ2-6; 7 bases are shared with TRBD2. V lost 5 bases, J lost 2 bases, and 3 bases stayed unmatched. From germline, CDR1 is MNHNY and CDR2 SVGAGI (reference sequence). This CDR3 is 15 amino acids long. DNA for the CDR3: TGTGCCAGCAGTCCCGGGGGGACTGGGGCCAACGTCCTGACTTTC. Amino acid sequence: CASSPGGTGANVLTF.

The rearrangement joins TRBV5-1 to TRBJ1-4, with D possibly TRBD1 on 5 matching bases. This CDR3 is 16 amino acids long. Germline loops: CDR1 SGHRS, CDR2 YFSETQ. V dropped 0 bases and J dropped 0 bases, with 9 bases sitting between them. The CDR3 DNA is TGCGCCAGCAGCTTGGGACAGAACCCAACTAATGAAAAACTGTTTTTT. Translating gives CASSLGQNPTNEKLFF. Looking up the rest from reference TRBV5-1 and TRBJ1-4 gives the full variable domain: KAGVTQTPRYLIKTRGQQVTLSCSPISGHRSVSWYQQTPGQGLQFLFEYFSETQRNKGNFPGRFSGRQFSNSRSEMNVSTLELGDSALYLCASSLGQNPTNEKLFFGSGTQLSVL.

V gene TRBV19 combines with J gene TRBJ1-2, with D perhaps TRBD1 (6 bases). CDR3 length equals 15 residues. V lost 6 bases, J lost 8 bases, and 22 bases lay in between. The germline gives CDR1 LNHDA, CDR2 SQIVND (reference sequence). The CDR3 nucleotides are TGTGCCAGTAGAACGAACCCAGGGACATCCGGGGGCTACACCTTC. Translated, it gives CASRTNPGTSGGYTF.

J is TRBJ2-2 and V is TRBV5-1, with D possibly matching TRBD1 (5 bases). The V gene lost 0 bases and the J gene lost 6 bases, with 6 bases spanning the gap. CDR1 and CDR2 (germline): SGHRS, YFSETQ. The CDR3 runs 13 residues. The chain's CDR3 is CASSLEGAGELFF. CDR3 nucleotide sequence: TGCGCCAGCAGCTTGGAAGGGGCCGGGGAGCTGTTTTTT. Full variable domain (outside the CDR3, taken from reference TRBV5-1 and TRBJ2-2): KAGVTQTPRYLIKTRGQQVTLSCSPISGHRSVSWYQQTPGQGLQFLFEYFSETQRNKGNFPGRFSGRQFSNSRSEMNVSTLELGDSALYLCASSLEGAGELFFGEGSRLTVL.

CDR3 sequence reads: CASSLSRPGTLIEQFF. DNA of the CDR3: TGCGCCAGCAGCTTATCCAGGCCAGGCACCCTAATAGAGCAGTTCTTC. The genes are TRBV5-1 and TRBJ2-1, with D hard to call. The CDR3 has 16 residues. Looked up from germline, CDR1 is SGHRS and CDR2 is YFSETQ. V gave up 2 bases and J gave up 10 bases, with 22 bases separating them.

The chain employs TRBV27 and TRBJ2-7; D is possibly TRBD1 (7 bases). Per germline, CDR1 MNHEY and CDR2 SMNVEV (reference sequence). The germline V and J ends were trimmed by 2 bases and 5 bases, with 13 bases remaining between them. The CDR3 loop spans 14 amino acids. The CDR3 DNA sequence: TGTGCCAGCAGTTTAAACAGGGGAGGCGACGAGCAGTACTTC. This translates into CASSLNRGGDEQYF.

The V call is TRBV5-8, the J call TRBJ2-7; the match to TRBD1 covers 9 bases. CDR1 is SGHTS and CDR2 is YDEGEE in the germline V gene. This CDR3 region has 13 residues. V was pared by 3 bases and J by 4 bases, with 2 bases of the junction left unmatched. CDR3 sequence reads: CASSWTGAYEQYF. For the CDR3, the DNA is TGTGCCAGCAGCTGGACAGGGGCTTACGAGCAGTACTTC.

For the CDR3, the DNA is TGTGCCAGTAGTACCCCCCGAGCTAACTATGGCTACACCTTC. Translated: CASSTPRANYGYTF. This chain uses TRBV19 with TRBJ1-2, with D unresolved. Trimming stripped 4 bases from V and 0 bases from J, with 9 bases between. There are 14 residues in the CDR3. CDR1 is LNHDA, CDR2 SQIVND, per germline (reference sequence).

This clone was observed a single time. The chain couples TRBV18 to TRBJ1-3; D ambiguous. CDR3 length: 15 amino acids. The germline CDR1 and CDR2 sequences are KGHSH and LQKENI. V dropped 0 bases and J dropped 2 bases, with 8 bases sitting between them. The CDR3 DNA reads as TGTGCCAGCTCACCACCAGCGGCAGCTGGAAACACCATATATTTT. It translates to CASSPPAAAGNTIYF. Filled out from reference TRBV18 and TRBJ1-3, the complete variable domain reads NAGVMQNPRHLVRRRGQEARLRCSPMKGHSHVYWYRQLPEEGLKFMVYLQKENIIDESGMPKERFSAEFPKEGPSILRIQQVVRGDSAAYFCASSPPAAAGNTIYFGEGSWLTVV.

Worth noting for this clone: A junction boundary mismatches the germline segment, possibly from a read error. CDR3: CSSSLGFGAEAFF. The DNA for the CDR3 is TGTTCCAGCAGCTTAGGGTTCGGGGCTGAAGCTTTCTTT. The chain has TRBV7-9 and TRBJ1-1; D not resolved. Germline values: CDR1 SEHNR, CDR2 FQNEAQ (reference sequence). The CDR3 runs to 13 residues.

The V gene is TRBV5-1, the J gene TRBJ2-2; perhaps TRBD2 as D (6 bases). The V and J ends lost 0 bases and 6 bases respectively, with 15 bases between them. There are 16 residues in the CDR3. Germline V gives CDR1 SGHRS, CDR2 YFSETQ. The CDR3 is CASSLGPGGAAGELFF. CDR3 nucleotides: TGCGCCAGCAGCTTGGGCCCTGGAGGGGCCGCCGGGGAGCTGTTTTTT. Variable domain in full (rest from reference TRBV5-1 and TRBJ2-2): KAGVTQTPRYLIKTRGQQVTLSCSPISGHRSVSWYQQTPGQGLQFLFEYFSETQRNKGNFPGRFSGRQFSNSRSEMNVSTLELGDSALYLCASSLGPGGAAGELFFGEGSRLTVL.

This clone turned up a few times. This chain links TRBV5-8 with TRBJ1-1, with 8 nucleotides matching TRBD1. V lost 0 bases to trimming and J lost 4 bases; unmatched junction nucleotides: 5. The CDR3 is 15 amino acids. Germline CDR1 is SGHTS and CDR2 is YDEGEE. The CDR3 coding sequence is TGTGCCAGCAGCTTGGAACAGGGGGTTGCCACTGAAGCTTTCTTT. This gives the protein CASSLEQGVATEAFF.

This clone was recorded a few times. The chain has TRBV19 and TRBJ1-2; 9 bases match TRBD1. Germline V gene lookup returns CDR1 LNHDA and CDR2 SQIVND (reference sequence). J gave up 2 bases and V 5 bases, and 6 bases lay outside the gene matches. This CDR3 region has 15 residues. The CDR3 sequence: CASSPGQGRNYGYTF. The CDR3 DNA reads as TGTGCCAGTAGTCCCGGACAGGGGAGAAACTATGGCTACACCTTC.

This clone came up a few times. Here the CDR3 reads CASSVGGGQASYSGNTIYF. The CDR3 DNA sequence: TGTGCCAGCAGCGTAGGGGGGGGACAGGCCTCATACTCTGGAAACACCATATATTTT. This chain joins TRBV9 and TRBJ1-3; 8 bases line up with TRBD1. This CDR3 contains 19 residues. V trimming: 0 bases; J trimming: 0 bases; junction bases outside the gene matches: 11. Germline lookup yields CDR1 SGDLS and CDR2 YYNGEE.

CDR3 DNA: TGTGCCAGCAGCCCCGCCTCGGGACAGGGAGGCGAGACCCAGTACTTC. It is translated as CASSPASGQGGETQYF. The chain carries TRBV7-9 and TRBJ2-5, with TRBD1 identical over 9 bases. With 5 bases clipped from V and 5 bases from J, the junction kept 12 bases outside the gene matches. CDR3 size: 16 residues. Per the germline V gene, CDR1 is SEHNR and CDR2 is FQNEAQ (reference sequence).

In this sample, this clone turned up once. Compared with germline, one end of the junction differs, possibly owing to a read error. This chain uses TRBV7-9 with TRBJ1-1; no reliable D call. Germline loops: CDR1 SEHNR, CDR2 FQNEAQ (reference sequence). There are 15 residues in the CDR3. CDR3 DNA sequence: TGTTCCAGCAGCTTAAATGACTTTGGAACAACTGAAGCTTTCTTT. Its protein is CSSSLNDFGTTEAFF.

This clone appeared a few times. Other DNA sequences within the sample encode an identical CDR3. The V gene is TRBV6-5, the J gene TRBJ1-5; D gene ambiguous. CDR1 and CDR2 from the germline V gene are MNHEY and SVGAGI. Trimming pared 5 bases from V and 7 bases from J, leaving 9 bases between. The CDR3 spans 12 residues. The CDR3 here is CASSRGGQPQHF. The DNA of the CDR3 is TGTGCCAGCAGTCGGGGAGGCCAGCCCCAGCATTTT.

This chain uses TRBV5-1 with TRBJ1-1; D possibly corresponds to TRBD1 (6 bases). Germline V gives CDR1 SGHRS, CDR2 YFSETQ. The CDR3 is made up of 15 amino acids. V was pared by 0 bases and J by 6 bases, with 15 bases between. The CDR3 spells CASSLAEGDKPEAFF. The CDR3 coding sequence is TGCGCCAGCAGCTTGGCCGAGGGGGATAAGCCTGAAGCTTTCTTT.